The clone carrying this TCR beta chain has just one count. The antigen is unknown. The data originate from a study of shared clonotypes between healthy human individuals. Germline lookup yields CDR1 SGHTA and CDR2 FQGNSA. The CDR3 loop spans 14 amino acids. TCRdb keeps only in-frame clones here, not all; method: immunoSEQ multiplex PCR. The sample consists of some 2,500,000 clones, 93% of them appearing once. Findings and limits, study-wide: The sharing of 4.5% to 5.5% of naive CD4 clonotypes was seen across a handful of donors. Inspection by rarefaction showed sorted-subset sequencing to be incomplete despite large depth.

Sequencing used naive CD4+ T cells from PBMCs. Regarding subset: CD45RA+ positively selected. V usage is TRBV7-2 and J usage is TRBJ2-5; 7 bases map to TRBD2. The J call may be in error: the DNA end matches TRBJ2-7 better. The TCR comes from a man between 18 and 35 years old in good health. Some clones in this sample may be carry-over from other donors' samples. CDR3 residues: CASSRTTSFYEQYF. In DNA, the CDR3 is TGTGCCAGCAGCCGAACGACTAGCTTCTACGAGCAGTACTTC.